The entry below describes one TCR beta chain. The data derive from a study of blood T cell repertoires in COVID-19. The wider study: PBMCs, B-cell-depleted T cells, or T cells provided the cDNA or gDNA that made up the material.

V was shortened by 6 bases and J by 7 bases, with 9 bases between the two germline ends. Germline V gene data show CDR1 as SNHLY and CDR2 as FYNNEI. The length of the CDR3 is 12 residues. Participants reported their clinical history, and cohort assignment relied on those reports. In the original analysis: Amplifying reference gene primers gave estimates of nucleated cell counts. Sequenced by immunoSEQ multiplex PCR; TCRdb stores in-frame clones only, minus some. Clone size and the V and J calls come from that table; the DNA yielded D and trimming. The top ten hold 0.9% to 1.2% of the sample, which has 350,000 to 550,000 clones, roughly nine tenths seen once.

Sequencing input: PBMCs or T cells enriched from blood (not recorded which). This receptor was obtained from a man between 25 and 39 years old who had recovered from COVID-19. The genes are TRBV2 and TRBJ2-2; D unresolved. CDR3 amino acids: CASRLESGELFF. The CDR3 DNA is TGTGCCAGCAGGTTGGAGAGCGGGGAGCTGTTTTTT.